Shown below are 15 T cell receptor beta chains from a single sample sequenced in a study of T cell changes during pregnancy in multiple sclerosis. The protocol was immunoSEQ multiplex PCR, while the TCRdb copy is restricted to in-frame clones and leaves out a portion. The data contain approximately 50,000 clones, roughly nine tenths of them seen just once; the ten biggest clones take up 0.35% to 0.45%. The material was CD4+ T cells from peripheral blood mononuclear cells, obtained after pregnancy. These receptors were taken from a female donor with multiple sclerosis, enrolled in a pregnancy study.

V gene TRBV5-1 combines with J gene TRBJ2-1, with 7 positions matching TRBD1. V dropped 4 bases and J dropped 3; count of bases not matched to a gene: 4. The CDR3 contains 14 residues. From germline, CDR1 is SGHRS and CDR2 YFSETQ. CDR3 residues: CASSRQGVYNEQFF. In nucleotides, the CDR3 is TGCGCCAGCAGCCGGCAGGGGGTCTACAATGAGCAGTTCTTC.

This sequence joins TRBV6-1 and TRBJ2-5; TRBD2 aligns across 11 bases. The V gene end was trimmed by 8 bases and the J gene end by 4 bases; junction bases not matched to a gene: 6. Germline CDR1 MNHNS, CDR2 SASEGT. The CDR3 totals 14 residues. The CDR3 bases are TGTGCCAGCGGGGGCGGACTAGCGGGAGAGACCCAGTACTTC. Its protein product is CASGGGLAGETQYF.

The CDR3 sequence is CASSLPPGLNSGANVLTF. CDR3 DNA: TGTGCCAGCAGCTTACCCCCGGGACTCAACTCTGGGGCCAACGTCCTGACTTTC. V usage is TRBV7-3 and J usage is TRBJ2-6, with a possible D match to TRBD2 (6 bases). CDR1 SGHTA and CDR2 FQGTGA come from the germline V gene. CDR3 length: 18 residues. Trimming left V 2 bases short and J 0 bases short, with 14 bases between.

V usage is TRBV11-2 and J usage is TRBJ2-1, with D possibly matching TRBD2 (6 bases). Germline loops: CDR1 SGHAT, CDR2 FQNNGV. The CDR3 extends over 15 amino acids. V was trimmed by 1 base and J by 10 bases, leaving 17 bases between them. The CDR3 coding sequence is TGTGCCAGCAGCTTAGCTGGTGGGGGGACGGGGGAGCAGTTCTTC. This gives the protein CASSLAGGGTGEQFF.

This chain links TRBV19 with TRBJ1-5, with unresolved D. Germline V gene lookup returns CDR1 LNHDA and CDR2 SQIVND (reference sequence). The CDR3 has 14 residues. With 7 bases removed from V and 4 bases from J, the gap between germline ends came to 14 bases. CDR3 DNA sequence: TGTGCCAGTACCCAAACCACAACAAATCAGCCCCAGCATTTT. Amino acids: CASTQTTTNQPQHF.

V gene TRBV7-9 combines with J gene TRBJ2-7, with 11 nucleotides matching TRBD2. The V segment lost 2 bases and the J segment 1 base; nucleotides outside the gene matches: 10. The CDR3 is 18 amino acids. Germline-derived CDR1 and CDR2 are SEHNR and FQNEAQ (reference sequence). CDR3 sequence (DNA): TGTGCCAGCAGCTTACTCCGCGAACTAGCGGGAGAATCCTACGAGCAGTACTTC. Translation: CASSLLRELAGESYEQYF. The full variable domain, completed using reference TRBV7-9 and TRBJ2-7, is DTGVSQNPRHKITKRGQNVTFRCDPISEHNRLYWYRQTLGQGPEFLTYFQNEAQLEKSRLLSDRFSAERPKGSFSTLEIQRTEQGDSAMYLCASSLLRELAGESYEQYFGPGTRLTVT.

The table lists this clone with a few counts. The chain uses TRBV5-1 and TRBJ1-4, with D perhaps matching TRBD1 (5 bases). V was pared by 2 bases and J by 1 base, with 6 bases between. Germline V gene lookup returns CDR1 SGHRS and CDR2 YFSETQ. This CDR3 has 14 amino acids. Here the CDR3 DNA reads TGCGCCAGCAGCTTAAGGGGAACTAATGAAAAACTGTTTTTT. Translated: CASSLRGTNEKLFF.

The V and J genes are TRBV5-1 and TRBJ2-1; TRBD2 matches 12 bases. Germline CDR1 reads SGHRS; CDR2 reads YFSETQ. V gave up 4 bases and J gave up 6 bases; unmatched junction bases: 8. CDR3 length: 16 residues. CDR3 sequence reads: CASSPNLAGGANEQFF. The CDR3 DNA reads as TGCGCCAGCAGCCCGAACCTAGCGGGAGGGGCCAATGAGCAGTTCTTC.

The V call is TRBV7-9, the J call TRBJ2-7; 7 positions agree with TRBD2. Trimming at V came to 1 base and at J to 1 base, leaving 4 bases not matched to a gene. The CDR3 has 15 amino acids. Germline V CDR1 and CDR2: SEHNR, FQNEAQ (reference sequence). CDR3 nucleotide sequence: TGTGCCAGCAGCTTAGAGAGCGGGACGTCCTACGAGCAGTACTTC. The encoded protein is CASSLESGTSYEQYF.

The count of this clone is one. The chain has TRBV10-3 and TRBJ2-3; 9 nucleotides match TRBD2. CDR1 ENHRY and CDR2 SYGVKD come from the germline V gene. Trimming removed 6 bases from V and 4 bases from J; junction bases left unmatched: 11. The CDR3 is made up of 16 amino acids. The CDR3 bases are TGTGCCATCAGCTCTGGGACTAGCAATGCCCCAGATACGCAGTATTTT. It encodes CAISSGTSNAPDTQYF.

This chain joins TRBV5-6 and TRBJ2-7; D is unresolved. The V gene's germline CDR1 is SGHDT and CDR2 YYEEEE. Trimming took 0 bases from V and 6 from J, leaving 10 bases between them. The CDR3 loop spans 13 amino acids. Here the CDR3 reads CASSLAPPSEQYF. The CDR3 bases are TGTGCCAGCAGCTTGGCGCCGCCCAGCGAGCAGTACTTC.

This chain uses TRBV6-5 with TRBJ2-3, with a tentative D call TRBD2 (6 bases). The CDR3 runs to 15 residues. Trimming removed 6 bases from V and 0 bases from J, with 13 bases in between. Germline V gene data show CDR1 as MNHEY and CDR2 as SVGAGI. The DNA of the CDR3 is TGTGCCAGCAGGGTTAGCGGAGCTAGCACAGATACGCAGTATTTT. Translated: CASRVSGASTDTQYF.

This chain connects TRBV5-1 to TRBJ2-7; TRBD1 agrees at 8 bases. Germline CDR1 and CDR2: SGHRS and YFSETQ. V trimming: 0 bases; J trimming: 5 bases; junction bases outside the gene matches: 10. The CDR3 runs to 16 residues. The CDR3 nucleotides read TGCGCCAGCAGCTTGGCCGTTGGGACAGGAGGACACGAGCAGTACTTC. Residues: CASSLAVGTGGHEQYF.

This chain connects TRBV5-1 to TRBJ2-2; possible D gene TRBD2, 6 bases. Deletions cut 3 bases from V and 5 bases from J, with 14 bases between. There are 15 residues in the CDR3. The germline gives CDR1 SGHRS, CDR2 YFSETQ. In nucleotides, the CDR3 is TGCGCCAGCAGCTCGGAGGTGGGGGGTACCGGGGAGCTGTTTTTT. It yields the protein CASSSEVGGTGELFF. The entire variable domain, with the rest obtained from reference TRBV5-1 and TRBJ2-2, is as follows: KAGVTQTPRYLIKTRGQQVTLSCSPISGHRSVSWYQQTPGQGLQFLFEYFSETQRNKGNFPGRFSGRQFSNSRSEMNVSTLELGDSALYLCASSSEVGGTGELFFGEGSRLTVL.

CDR3 nucleotide sequence: TGTGCCAGCAGTGTCGAGACCGGGACAGGGGAGGGGGATACGCAGTATTTT. Its protein is CASSVETGTGEGDTQYF. The chain is built from TRBV6-1 and TRBJ2-3; 10 bases match TRBD1. Germline CDR1 MNHNS, CDR2 SASEGT. V was pared by 4 bases and J by 6 bases, with 13 bases of the junction left unmatched. CDR3 length: 17 residues.